The sequence of this T cell receptor beta chain was determined in a study of early T cells in non-severe SARS-CoV-2 infection. Across the study: Unsorted whole-blood RNA was sequenced in bulk, leaving chains unpaired.

The ends were cut back, 6 bases at V and 1 base at J, with 11 bases in the middle. The CDR3 is 13 amino acids. Germline V CDR1 and CDR2: DFQATT, SNEGSKA (reference sequence). Overall study findings and caveats: VDJdb matching skewed toward anti-spike CD8 responses, missing private and CD4 specificities.

There are a few counts of this clonotype. What it binds is unknown. Researchers tagged individual cDNA molecules with unique molecular identifiers. MiXCR was run by TCRdb on the 5' RACE reads, yielding one entry per CDR3 protein. The sample holds about 64,000 distinct CDR3 sequences, approximately 8.8% seen once. The clonotype comes from an adult who was a healthcare worker with PCR-confirmed SARS-CoV-2 infection or an uninfected control (not recorded which). The chain employs TRBV20-1 and TRBJ2-3; perhaps TRBD2 as D (5 bases). The sequencing here drew on whole blood, taken at baseline. The CDR3 sequence is CSATAGGTDTQYF. CDR3 coding DNA: TGCAGTGCCACCGCCGGGGGCACAGATACGCAGTATTTT.